The 21 T cell receptor beta chains presented below share a single source sample, sequenced in a study of T-cell reconstitution after alpha-beta-depleted transplantation in children. Unique molecular identifiers were used to barcode this TCRbeta library. TCRdb called the PCR reads again in MiXCR, with one record for every CDR3 protein. This sample has 500,000 or so distinct CDR3 sequences, with 30% to 35% found just once. Specimen: PBMCs from the stem cell graft donor, collected from the stem cell graft. Source of these receptors: a human donor who donated a stem cell graft to a child with aplastic anemia.

There are a few counts of this clonotype. The chain carries TRBV6-2 or TRBV6-3 and TRBJ2-7; 8 bases are a match to TRBD1. The V gene's germline CDR1 is MNHEY and CDR2 SVGEGT. Trimming cost V 0 bases and J 2 bases; bases outside gene matches: 6. The CDR3 is 16 amino acids. CDR3 in DNA: TGTGCCAGCAGTTACTCAGTGGGACAGGATACCTACGAGCAGTACGTC. Amino acids: CASSYSVGQDTYEQYV.

This chain uses TRBV12-3 or TRBV12-4 with TRBJ2-7; D may be TRBD1 or TRBD2 (5 bases each). This CDR3 contains 12 residues. With 5 bases removed from V and 7 bases from J, the gap between germline ends came to 12 bases. The CDR3 coding sequence is TGTGCCAGCAGTAAAGGGACGGTAGAGCAGTACGTC. As protein: CASSKGTVEQYV.

This sequence joins TRBV3-1 and TRBJ2-1, with 9 bases lining up with TRBD2. Unmatched junction bases numbered 4, after V lost 2 bases and J lost 5 bases. The CDR3 sequence is 15 residues long. Germline V lookup: CDR1 LGHDT, CDR2 YNNKEL (reference sequence). The CDR3 sequence is CASSQPSGTDNEQFF. DNA for the CDR3: TGTGCCAGCAGCCAACCTAGCGGGACCGACAATGAGCAGTTCTTC.

This clonotype was counted between two and nine times. The chain combines TRBV9 with TRBJ2-1; D is uncertain. Between the trimmed V and J ends, which lost 3 bases and 5 bases, there was a span of 12 bases. The CDR3 runs to 14 residues. Germline V gene sequence: CDR1 SGDLS, CDR2 YYNGEE. DNA of the CDR3: TGTGCCAGCAGCGCCTCTACAGAAAACAATGAGCAGTTCTTC. Translation: CASSASTENNEQFF.

The V and J genes are TRBV10-3 and TRBJ1-2; 10 bases are shared with TRBD1. Germline CDR1 ENHRY, CDR2 SYGVKD. J was trimmed by 7 bases and V by 8 bases; bases with no gene match: 4. The CDR3 runs to 12 residues. As DNA, the CDR3 is TGTGCCATCTCCGGGACAGGGGTTGGCTACACCTTC. Its translation is CAISGTGVGYTF.

The V gene is TRBV5-1, the J gene TRBJ2-3; D is unresolved. Germline V lookup: CDR1 SGHRS, CDR2 YFSETQ. This CDR3 contains 15 residues. V was clipped by 0 bases and J by 3 bases, with 11 bases between them. The DNA for the CDR3 is TGCGCCAGCAGCTTGGTTACTGGACGGACAGATACGCAGTATTTT. As protein: CASSLVTGRTDTQYF.

The chain joins TRBV19 to TRBJ2-2; D possibly corresponds to TRBD1 (5 bases). CDR3 size: 16 residues. The germline V gene has CDR1 LNHDA and CDR2 SQIVND (reference sequence). Deletions cut 3 bases from V and 1 base from J, with 12 bases between. CDR3 region: CASSMRQKMNTGELFF. Here the CDR3 DNA reads TGTGCCAGTAGTATGCGACAGAAGATGAACACCGGGGAGCTGTTTTTT.

The sample holds a few counts of this clonotype. The rearrangement joins TRBV5-5 to TRBJ2-1, with 11 nucleotides matching TRBD2. CDR1 SGHKS and CDR2 YYEKEE come from the germline V gene (reference sequence). Unmatched junction bases numbered 4, after V lost 1 base and J lost 10 bases. The CDR3 is made up of 14 amino acids. The CDR3 DNA reads TGTGCCAGCAGCTTGACTAGCGGGAGACAAGAGCAGTTCTTC. Translated: CASSLTSGRQEQFF.

This clonotype was observed a few times. The chain has TRBV7-8 and TRBJ1-1; TRBD1 might be the D (5 bases). Trimming took off 4 bases at V and 4 bases at J, with 10 bases between the two ends. The germline V gene has CDR1 SGHVS and CDR2 FQNEAQ. The CDR3 runs 13 residues. CDR3 in amino acids: CASSSGGGTEAFF. As DNA, the CDR3 is TGTGCCAGCAGCTCGGGGGGGGGCACTGAAGCTTTCTTT. The whole variable domain, remainder taken from reference TRBV7-8 and TRBJ1-1, is GAGVSQSPRYKVAKRGQDVALRCDPISGHVSLFWYQQALGQGPEFLTYFQNEAQLDKSGLPSDRFFAERPEGSVSTLKIQRTQQEDSAVYLCASSSGGGTEAFFGQGTRLTVV.

This chain links TRBV9 with TRBJ2-1, with 14 positions matching TRBD2. Germline lookup yields CDR1 SGDLS and CDR2 YYNGEE. CDR3 length equals 14 residues. Trimming cost V 3 bases and J 12 bases; bases outside gene matches: 5. In DNA, the CDR3 is TGTGCCAGCAGCGCCGGGACTAGCGGGAGTTGGCAGTTCTTC. Amino acids: CASSAGTSGSWQFF.

The genes are TRBV5-1 and TRBJ1-1; D may be TRBD1 (5 bases). The CDR3 is 15 residues long. Germline values: CDR1 SGHRS, CDR2 YFSETQ. V was cut by 4 bases and J by 4 bases, with 17 bases left in between. CDR3 sequence: CASSAQKGAGTEAFF. CDR3 bases: TGCGCCAGCAGCGCCCAAAAAGGGGCGGGCACTGAAGCTTTCTTT.

The CDR3 spells CASSPDRGHEKLFF. The CDR3 DNA is TGTGCCAGCAGTCCGGACAGGGGGCATGAAAAACTGTTTTTT. The genes are TRBV6-2 or TRBV6-3 and TRBJ1-4; 11 nucleotides align to TRBD1. V dropped 5 bases and J dropped 6; count of bases not matched to a gene: 2. The germline gives CDR1 MNHEY, CDR2 SVGEGT. The CDR3 is 14 residues long.

V usage is TRBV30 and J usage is TRBJ2-3; maybe TRBD1 (6 bases). Germline loops: CDR1 GTSNPN, CDR2 SVGIG (reference sequence). There are 14 residues in the CDR3. Trimming cost V 0 bases and J 5 bases, with 12 bases left between them. CDR3 nucleotide sequence: TGTGCCTGGAGTGTCGGCCAGGGGATAGATACGCAGTATTTT. Its translation is CAWSVGQGIDTQYF.

The chain joins TRBV7-8 to TRBJ2-7; D is unclear. Germline assignment: CDR1 SGHVS and CDR2 FQNEAQ. The V and J ends lost 4 bases and 2 bases respectively, with 15 bases between them. CDR3 length: 15 residues. CDR3 loop: CASSSRLAETYEQYF. As DNA, the CDR3 is TGTGCCAGCAGCTCGAGGCTCGCAGAAACCTACGAGCAGTACTTC. Combining the CDR3 with reference TRBV7-8 and TRBJ2-7 gives the whole variable domain GAGVSQSPRYKVAKRGQDVALRCDPISGHVSLFWYQQALGQGPEFLTYFQNEAQLDKSGLPSDRFFAERPEGSVSTLKIQRTQQEDSAVYLCASSSRLAETYEQYFGPGTRLTVT.

This clonotype showed up just a few times. The genes are TRBV12-3 or TRBV12-4 and TRBJ1-1; tentatively, D is TRBD1 (5 bases). V was shortened by 7 bases and J by 0 bases, with 15 bases between the two germline ends. The CDR3 is 15 residues long. CDR3 bases: TGTGCCAGCACTGGGGGAGAACACCTGAACACTGAAGCTTTCTTT. Translated: CASTGGEHLNTEAFF.

This chain joins TRBV18 and TRBJ2-2; 8 bases match TRBD1. The trim removed 3 bases at V and 4 bases at J, leaving 4 bases unmatched. The CDR3 is 15 residues long. Germline-derived CDR1 and CDR2 are KGHSH and LQKENI. CDR3 nucleotide sequence: TGTGCCAGCTCACCGGACAGGGTGTTCACCGGGGAGCTGTTTTTT. Translated: CASSPDRVFTGELFF.

This clonotype was counted a few times. The chain recombines TRBV6-2 or TRBV6-3 with TRBJ2-1, with D possibly TRBD2 on 5 matching bases. The CDR3 is 15 residues long. Germline loops: CDR1 MNHEY, CDR2 SVGEGT. V shed 0 bases and J shed 7 bases, with 13 bases lying between them. The chain's CDR3 is CASSYSSGVTNEQFF. CDR3 nucleotide sequence: TGTGCCAGCAGTTACTCCTCCGGGGTTACTAATGAGCAGTTCTTC.

The chain recombines TRBV3-1 with TRBJ1-2; no reliable D call. Trimming left V 0 bases short and J 3 bases short, with 14 bases between. Germline assignment: CDR1 LGHDT and CDR2 YNNKEL (reference sequence). CDR3 size: 16 residues. Here the CDR3 reads CASSQDLVEGDYGYTF. CDR3 sequence (DNA): TGTGCCAGCAGCCAAGATCTCGTGGAGGGAGACTATGGCTACACCTTC.

The CDR3, as DNA: TGTGCCAGCAGCTATGAGGCCGGAAACACCATATATTTT. Translated, it gives CASSYEAGNTIYF. J is TRBJ1-3 and V is TRBV3-1; D gene unclear. The CDR3 has 13 amino acids. V gave up 5 bases and J gave up 4 bases, with 9 bases separating them. CDR1 LGHDT and CDR2 YNNKEL come from the germline V gene (reference sequence).

The chain is built from TRBV5-1 and TRBJ2-3; D is possibly TRBD1 (6 bases). Germline V gives CDR1 SGHRS, CDR2 YFSETQ. There are 15 residues in the CDR3. V lost 4 bases to trimming and J lost 0 bases, with 12 bases between them. The CDR3 here is CASSPDSTSTDTQYF. The CDR3 nucleotides read TGCGCCAGCAGCCCGGACAGCACTAGCACAGATACGCAGTATTTT. Full variable domain (missing parts from reference TRBV5-1 and TRBJ2-3): KAGVTQTPRYLIKTRGQQVTLSCSPISGHRSVSWYQQTPGQGLQFLFEYFSETQRNKGNFPGRFSGRQFSNSRSEMNVSTLELGDSALYLCASSPDSTSTDTQYFGPGTRLTVL.

The chain employs TRBV18 and TRBJ1-4; D unclear. V lost 6 bases to trimming and J lost 7 bases, with 6 bases between them. CDR1 and CDR2 (germline): KGHSH, LQKENI. The CDR3 is 11 amino acids. CDR3 sequence (DNA): TGTGCCAGCTCGATAAGTGAAAAACTGTTTTTT. It encodes CASSISEKLFF. The full variable domain, with the rest looked up from reference TRBV18 and TRBJ1-4, is NAGVMQNPRHLVRRRGQEARLRCSPMKGHSHVYWYRQLPEEGLKFMVYLQKENIIDESGMPKERFSAEFPKEGPSILRIQQVVRGDSAAYFCASSISEKLFFGSGTQLSVL.